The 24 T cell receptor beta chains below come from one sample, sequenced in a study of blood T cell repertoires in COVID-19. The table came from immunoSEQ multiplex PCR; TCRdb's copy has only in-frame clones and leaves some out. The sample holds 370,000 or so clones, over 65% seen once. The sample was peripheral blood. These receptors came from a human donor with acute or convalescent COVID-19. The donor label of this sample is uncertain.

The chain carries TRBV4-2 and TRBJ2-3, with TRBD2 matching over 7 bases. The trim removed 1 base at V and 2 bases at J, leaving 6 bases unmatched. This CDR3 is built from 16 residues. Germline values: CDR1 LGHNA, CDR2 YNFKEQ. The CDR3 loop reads CASSQGPAGFTDTQYF. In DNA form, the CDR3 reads TGTGCCAGCAGCCAAGGGCCAGCGGGGTTCACAGATACGCAGTATTTT.

CDR3 loop: CASSTRTAQETQYF. The CDR3, as DNA: TGTGCCAGCAGTACACGGACAGCGCAAGAGACCCAGTACTTC. The chain joins TRBV28 to TRBJ2-5; a weak D match, TRBD1 (6 bases). Germline V CDR1 and CDR2: MDHEN, SYDVKM. The CDR3 is 14 residues long. Trimming stripped 5 bases from V and 2 bases from J, with 12 bases between.

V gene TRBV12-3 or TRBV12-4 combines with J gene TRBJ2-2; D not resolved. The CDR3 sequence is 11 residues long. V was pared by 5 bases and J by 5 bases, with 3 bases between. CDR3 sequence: CASSTTGELFF. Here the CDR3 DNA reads TGTGCCAGCAGTACAACCGGGGAGCTGTTTTTT.

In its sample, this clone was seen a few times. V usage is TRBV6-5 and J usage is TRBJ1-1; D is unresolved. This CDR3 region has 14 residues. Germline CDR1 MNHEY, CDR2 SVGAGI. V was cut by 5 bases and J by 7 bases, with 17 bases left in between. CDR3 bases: TGTGCCAGCAGTACAACAGCCCGCGGGATTGAAGCTTTCTTT. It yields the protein CASSTTARGIEAFF.

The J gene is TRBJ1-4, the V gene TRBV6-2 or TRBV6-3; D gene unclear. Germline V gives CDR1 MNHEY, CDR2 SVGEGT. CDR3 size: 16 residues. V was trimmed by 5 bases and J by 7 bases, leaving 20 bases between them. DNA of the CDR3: TGTGCCAGCAGTCGTAGCGGGCGGTCGTTTGGTGAAAAACTGTTTTTT. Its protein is CASSRSGRSFGEKLFF.

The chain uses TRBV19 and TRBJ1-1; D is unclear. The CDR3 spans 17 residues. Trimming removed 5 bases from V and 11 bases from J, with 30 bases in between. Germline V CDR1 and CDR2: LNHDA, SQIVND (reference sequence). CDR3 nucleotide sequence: TGTGCCAGTAGTGCCCGGAGATCATCAGCGGGAAGTTCGGTTGCTTTCTTT. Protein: CASSARRSSAGSSVAFF.

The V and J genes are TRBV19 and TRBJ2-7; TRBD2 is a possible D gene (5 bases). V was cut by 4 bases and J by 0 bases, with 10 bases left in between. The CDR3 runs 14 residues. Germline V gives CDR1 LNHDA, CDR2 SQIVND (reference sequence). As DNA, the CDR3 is TGTGCCAGTAGTACCCGCCGGGACTCCTACGAGCAGTACTTC. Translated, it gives CASSTRRDSYEQYF.

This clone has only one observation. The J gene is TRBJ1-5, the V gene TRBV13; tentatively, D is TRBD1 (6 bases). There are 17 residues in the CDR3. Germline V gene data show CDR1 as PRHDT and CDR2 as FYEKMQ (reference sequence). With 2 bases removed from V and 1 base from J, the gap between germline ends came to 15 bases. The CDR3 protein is CASSLTFGGLSNQPQHF. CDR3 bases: TGTGCCAGCAGCTTAACGTTTGGGGGCCTAAGCAATCAGCCCCAGCATTTT.

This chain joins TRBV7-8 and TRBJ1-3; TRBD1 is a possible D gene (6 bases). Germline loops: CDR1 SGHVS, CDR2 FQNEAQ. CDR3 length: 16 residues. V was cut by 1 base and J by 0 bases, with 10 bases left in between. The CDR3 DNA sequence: TGTGCCAGCAGCTTAGGAACAGGGAACTCTGGAAACACCATATATTTT. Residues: CASSLGTGNSGNTIYF. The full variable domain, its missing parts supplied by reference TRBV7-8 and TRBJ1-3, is GAGVSQSPRYKVAKRGQDVALRCDPISGHVSLFWYQQALGQGPEFLTYFQNEAQLDKSGLPSDRFFAERPEGSVSTLKIQRTQQEDSAVYLCASSLGTGNSGNTIYFGEGSWLTVV.

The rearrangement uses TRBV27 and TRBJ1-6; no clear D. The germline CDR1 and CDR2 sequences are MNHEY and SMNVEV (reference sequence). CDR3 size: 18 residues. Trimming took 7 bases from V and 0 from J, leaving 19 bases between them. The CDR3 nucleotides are TGTGCCAGCATCCCAAAATGGGCAGGTCACTCCTATAATTCACCCCTCCACTTT. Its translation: CASIPKWAGHSYNSPLHF.

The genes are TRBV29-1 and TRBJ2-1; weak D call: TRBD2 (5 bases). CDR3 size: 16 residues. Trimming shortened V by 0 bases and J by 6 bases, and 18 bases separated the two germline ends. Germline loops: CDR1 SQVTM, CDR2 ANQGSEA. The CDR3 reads CSVEDSDYVRLNEQFF. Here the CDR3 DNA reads TGCAGCGTTGAAGATTCTGACTACGTCCGCCTCAATGAGCAGTTCTTC.

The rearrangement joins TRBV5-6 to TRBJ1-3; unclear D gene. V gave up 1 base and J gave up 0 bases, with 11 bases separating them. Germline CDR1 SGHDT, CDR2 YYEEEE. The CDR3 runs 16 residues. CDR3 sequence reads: CASSLRGPLSGNTIYF. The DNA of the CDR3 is TGTGCCAGCAGCTTGCGAGGGCCCCTCTCTGGAAACACCATATATTTT. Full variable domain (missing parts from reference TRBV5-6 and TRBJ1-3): DAGVTQSPTHLIKTRGQQVTLRCSPKSGHDTVSWYQQALGQGPQFIFQYYEEEERQRGNFPDRFSGHQFPNYSSELNVNALLLGDSALYLCASSLRGPLSGNTIYFGEGSWLTVV.

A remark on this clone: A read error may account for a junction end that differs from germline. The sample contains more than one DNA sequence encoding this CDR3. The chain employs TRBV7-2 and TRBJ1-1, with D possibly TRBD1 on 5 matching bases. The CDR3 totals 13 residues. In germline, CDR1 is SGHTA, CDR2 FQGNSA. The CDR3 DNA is TGTGCCAGCAGCCAAGGACAAAACACTGAAGCCTTCTTT. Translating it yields CASSQGQNTEAFF.

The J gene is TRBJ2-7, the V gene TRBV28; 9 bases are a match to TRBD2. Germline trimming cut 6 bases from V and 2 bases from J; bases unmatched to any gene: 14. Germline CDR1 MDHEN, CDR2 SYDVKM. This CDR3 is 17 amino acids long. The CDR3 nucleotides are TGTGCCAGCAGCTCCCCCGCAGCGGGGGGCCCGACCTACGAGCAGTACTTC. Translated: CASSSPAAGGPTYEQYF.

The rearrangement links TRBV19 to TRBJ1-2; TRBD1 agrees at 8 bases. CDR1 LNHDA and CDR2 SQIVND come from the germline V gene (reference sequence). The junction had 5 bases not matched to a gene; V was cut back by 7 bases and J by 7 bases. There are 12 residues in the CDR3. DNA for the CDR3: TGTGCCAGTAAAAAGACAGGGGTTGGCTACACCTTC. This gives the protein CASKKTGVGYTF.

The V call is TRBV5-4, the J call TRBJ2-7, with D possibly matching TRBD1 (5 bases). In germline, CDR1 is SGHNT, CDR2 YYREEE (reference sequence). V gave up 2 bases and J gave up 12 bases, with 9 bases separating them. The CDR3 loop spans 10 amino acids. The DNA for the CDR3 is TGTGCCAGCAGCTTAGGGGTAATGTACTTC. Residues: CASSLGVMYF. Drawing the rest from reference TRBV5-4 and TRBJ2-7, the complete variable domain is ETGVTQSPTHLIKTRGQQVTLRCSSQSGHNTVSWYQQALGQGPQFIFQYYREEENGRGNFPPRFSGLQFPNYSSELNVNALELDDSALYLCASSLGVMYFGPGTRLTVT.

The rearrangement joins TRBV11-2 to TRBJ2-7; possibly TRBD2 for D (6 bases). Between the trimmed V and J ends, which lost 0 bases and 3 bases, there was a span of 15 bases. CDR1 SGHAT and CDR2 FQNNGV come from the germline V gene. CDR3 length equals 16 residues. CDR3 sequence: CASSLDRRGAVYEQYF. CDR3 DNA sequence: TGTGCCAGCAGCTTAGATAGGAGGGGCGCGGTCTACGAGCAGTACTTC.

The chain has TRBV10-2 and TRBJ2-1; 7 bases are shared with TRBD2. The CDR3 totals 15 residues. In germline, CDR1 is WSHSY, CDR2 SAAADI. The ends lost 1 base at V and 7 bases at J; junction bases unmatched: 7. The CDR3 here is CASSELGRAGNEQFF. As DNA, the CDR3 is TGCGCCAGCAGTGAGTTAGGGAGGGCCGGGAATGAGCAGTTCTTC.

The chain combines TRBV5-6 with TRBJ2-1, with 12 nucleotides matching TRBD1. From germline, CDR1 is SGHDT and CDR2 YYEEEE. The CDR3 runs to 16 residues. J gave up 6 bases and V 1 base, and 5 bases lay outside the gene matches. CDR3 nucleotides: TGTGCCAGCAGCTTGTTAGGGACAGGGGGCATCAATGAGCAGTTCTTC. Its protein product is CASSLLGTGGINEQFF. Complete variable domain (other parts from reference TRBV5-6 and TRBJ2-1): DAGVTQSPTHLIKTRGQQVTLRCSPKSGHDTVSWYQQALGQGPQFIFQYYEEEERQRGNFPDRFSGHQFPNYSSELNVNALLLGDSALYLCASSLLGTGGINEQFFGPGTRLTVL.

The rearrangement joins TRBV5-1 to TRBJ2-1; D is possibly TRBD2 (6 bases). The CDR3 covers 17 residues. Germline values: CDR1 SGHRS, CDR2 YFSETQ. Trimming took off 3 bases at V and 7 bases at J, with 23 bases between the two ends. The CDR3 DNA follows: TGCGCCAGCAGCTCCGTCTTTACGGGAGTTGGGTCTAATGAGCAGTTCTTC. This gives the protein CASSSVFTGVGSNEQFF.

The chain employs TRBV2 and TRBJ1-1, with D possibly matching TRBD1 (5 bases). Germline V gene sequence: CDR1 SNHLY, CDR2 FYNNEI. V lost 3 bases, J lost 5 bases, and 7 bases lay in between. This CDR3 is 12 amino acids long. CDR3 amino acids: CASSDQGTEAFF. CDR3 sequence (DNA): TGTGCCAGCAGTGACCAGGGAACTGAAGCTTTCTTT.

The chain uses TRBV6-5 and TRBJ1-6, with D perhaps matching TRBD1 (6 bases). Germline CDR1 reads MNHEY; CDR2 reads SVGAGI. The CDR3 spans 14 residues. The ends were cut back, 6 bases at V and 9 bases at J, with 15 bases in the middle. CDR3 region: CASSTTDRRSPLHF. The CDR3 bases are TGTGCCAGCAGCACTACGGACAGACGTTCACCCCTCCACTTT.

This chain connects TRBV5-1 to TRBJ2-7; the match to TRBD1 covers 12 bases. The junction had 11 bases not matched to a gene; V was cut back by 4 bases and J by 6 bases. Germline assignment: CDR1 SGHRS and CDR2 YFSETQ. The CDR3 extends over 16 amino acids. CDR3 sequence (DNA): TGCGCCAGCAGCCCAACATTCGGGACAGGGGGCCGCGAGCAGTACTTC. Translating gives CASSPTFGTGGREQYF. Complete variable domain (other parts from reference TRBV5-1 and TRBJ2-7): KAGVTQTPRYLIKTRGQQVTLSCSPISGHRSVSWYQQTPGQGLQFLFEYFSETQRNKGNFPGRFSGRQFSNSRSEMNVSTLELGDSALYLCASSPTFGTGGREQYFGPGTRLTVT.

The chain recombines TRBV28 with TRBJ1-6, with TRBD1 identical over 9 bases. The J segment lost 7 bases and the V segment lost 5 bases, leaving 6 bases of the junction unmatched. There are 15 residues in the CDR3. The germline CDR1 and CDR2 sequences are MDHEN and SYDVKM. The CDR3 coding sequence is TGTGCCAGCAGTCCGCACAGGGGGCAAAATTCACCCCTCCACTTT. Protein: CASSPHRGQNSPLHF.